The 23 T cell receptor beta chains below come from one sample, sequenced in a study of blood T cell repertoires in COVID-19. The repertoire was sequenced with immunoSEQ multiplex PCR; TCRdb's copy has only in-frame clones and lacks some. Of about 200,000 clones listed, 75% to 90% are singletons. The material sequenced was PBMCs or T cells enriched from blood (not recorded which). The receptors were sampled from a woman in her thirties who had been exposed to COVID-19.

The chain combines TRBV2 with TRBJ2-1, with 12 nucleotides matching TRBD2. The CDR3 runs to 19 residues. CDR1 is SNHLY and CDR2 is FYNNEI in the germline V gene. Trimming at V came to 2 bases and at J to 0 bases, leaving 8 bases not matched to a gene. CDR3 bases: TGTGCCAGCAGTGAAAGGCTAGCGGGGGGGCCCGGCTCCTACAATGAGCAGTTCTTC. Translation gives CASSERLAGGPGSYNEQFF.

This clone has just one count. This chain uses TRBV28 with TRBJ2-7, with D possibly matching TRBD1 (6 bases). Germline V lookup: CDR1 MDHEN, CDR2 SYDVKM. This CDR3 is built from 15 residues. Trimming stripped 10 bases from V and 0 bases from J, with 19 bases between. The CDR3 reads CATSPPGTHSYEQYF. CDR3 sequence (DNA): TGTGCCACCTCCCCCCCCGGGACACACTCCTACGAGCAGTACTTC.

The rearrangement links TRBV11-2 to TRBJ1-2; 9 bases are shared with TRBD1. The germline V gene encodes CDR1 SGHAT and CDR2 FQNNGV. V gave up 5 bases and J gave up 7 bases; unmatched junction bases: 14. This CDR3 has 16 residues. The CDR3 is CASSKAGDRVGSGYTF. The CDR3 nucleotides are TGTGCCAGCAGCAAAGCAGGGGACAGGGTTGGGAGTGGCTACACCTTC. Full variable domain (rest looked up from reference TRBV11-2 and TRBJ1-2): EAGVAQSPRYKIIEKRQSVAFWCNPISGHATLYWYQQILGQGPKLLIQFQNNGVVDDSQLPKDRFSAERLKGVDSTLKIQPAKLEDSAVYLCASSKAGDRVGSGYTFGSGTRLTVV.

The chain links TRBV6-2 or TRBV6-3 to TRBJ1-2, with TRBD1 matching 10 bases. The germline V gene encodes CDR1 MNHEY and CDR2 SVGEGT. Germline trimming cut 7 bases from V and 4 bases from J; bases unmatched to any gene: 9. This CDR3 is built from 15 residues. In nucleotides, the CDR3 is TGTGCCAGCAACCCACAGGACAGGGGGATCTATGGCTACACCTTC. Its protein product is CASNPQDRGIYGYTF.

V is TRBV9 and J is TRBJ2-5, with 7 bases identical to TRBD2. This CDR3 contains 15 residues. The V gene's germline CDR1 is SGDLS and CDR2 YYNGEE. V shed 2 bases, J shed 5 bases, and the junction held 9 bases outside the gene matches. In DNA, the CDR3 is TGTGCCAGCAGCGTGAGCACTGCCGGGGGGGAGACCCAGTACTTC. Translating gives CASSVSTAGGETQYF.

The chain combines TRBV25-1 with TRBJ2-5, with 7 bases fitting TRBD1. CDR1 is MGHDK and CDR2 is SYGVNS in the germline V gene. The CDR3 covers 16 residues. Trimming took 5 bases from V and 6 from J; bases not matched to a gene: 15. The CDR3: CASSPWEQGRSQTQYF. The CDR3 DNA reads TGTGCCAGCAGTCCTTGGGAACAGGGGCGGTCGCAGACCCAGTACTTC.

This clone was found once. The chain recombines TRBV7-2 with TRBJ2-7, with 9 bases fitting TRBD1. CDR1 is SGHTA and CDR2 is FQGNSA in the germline V gene. The CDR3 contains 15 residues. Unmatched junction bases numbered 9, after V lost 5 bases and J lost 4 bases. The CDR3 protein is CASSAPGQGLYEQYF. The CDR3 coding sequence is TGTGCCAGCAGCGCCCCGGGACAGGGACTATACGAGCAGTACTTC. Using reference TRBV7-2 and TRBJ2-7 for the parts outside the CDR3, the full variable domain is GAGVSQSPSNKVTEKGKDVELRCDPISGHTALYWYRQSLGQGLEFLIYFQGNSAPDKSGLPSDRFSAERTGGSVSTLTIQRTQQEDSAVYLCASSAPGQGLYEQYFGPGTRLTVT.

The chain joins TRBV6-5 to TRBJ2-1; 7 bases line up with TRBD1. CDR3 length: 14 residues. Germline assignment: CDR1 MNHEY and CDR2 SVGAGI. V lost 7 bases to trimming and J lost 4 bases; unmatched junction nucleotides: 7. The CDR3 region is CASTLEGAYNEQFF. The CDR3 DNA sequence: TGTGCCAGCACCCTCGAGGGGGCATACAATGAGCAGTTCTTC.

The chain combines TRBV13 with TRBJ2-4, with 15 positions matching TRBD2. V shed 5 bases and J 0 bases; nucleotides not matched to a gene: 5. Germline CDR1 reads PRHDT; CDR2 reads FYEKMQ (reference sequence). CDR3 length: 18 amino acids. CDR3 in amino acids: CASSPGLAGGPAKNIQYF. CDR3 in DNA: TGTGCCAGCAGCCCCGGACTAGCGGGGGGGCCAGCCAAAAACATTCAGTACTTC.

J is TRBJ1-4 and V is TRBV10-1, with a tentative D call TRBD1 (6 bases). Trimming pared 5 bases from V and 6 bases from J, leaving 16 bases between. Germline CDR1 WNHNN, CDR2 SYGVQD (reference sequence). This CDR3 contains 15 residues. The CDR3 is CASSNLQGSYEKLFF. The CDR3 nucleotides are TGCGCCAGCAGTAATCTACAGGGCTCCTATGAAAAACTGTTTTTT.

The chain carries TRBV3-1 (or the pseudogene TRBV3-2) and TRBJ2-1, with 8 bases lining up with TRBD1. The CDR3 is made up of 16 amino acids. V was pared by 0 bases and J by 8 bases, with 9 bases of the junction left unmatched. Germline V gives CDR1 LGHDT, CDR2 YNNKEL (reference sequence). CDR3 sequence (DNA): TGTGCCAGCAGCCAAGATTCCTTGGCAGGGGGCGATGAGCAGTTCTTC. Its translation: CASSQDSLAGGDEQFF.

This chain links TRBV19 with TRBJ2-4; TRBD2 matches 11 bases. The CDR3 length is 16 residues. CDR1 LNHDA and CDR2 SQIVND come from the germline V gene (reference sequence). V shed 4 bases and J 3 bases; nucleotides not matched to a gene: 5. The CDR3 nucleotides are TGTGCCAGTAGTAGACCCGGGACTAGCGGCAAAAACATTCAGTACTTC. It is translated as CASSRPGTSGKNIQYF. The entire variable domain, with the rest obtained from reference TRBV19 and TRBJ2-4, is as follows: DGGITQSPKYLFRKEGQNVTLSCEQNLNHDAMYWYRQDPGQGLRLIYYSQIVNDFQKGDIAEGYSVSREKKESFPLTVTSAQKNPTAFYLCASSRPGTSGKNIQYFGAGTRLSVL.

The chain recombines TRBV12-5 with TRBJ1-1, with TRBD1 matching 7 bases. CDR1 and CDR2 (germline): LGHNT, FRNRAP. There are 13 residues in the CDR3. After removal of 6 bases from V and 5 bases from J, the junction contained 6 bases not matched to a gene. The CDR3 sequence: CASGSTGWTEAFF. Here the CDR3 DNA reads TGTGCTAGTGGGTCGACAGGGTGGACTGAAGCTTTCTTT.

The chain carries TRBV3-1 (or the pseudogene TRBV3-2) and TRBJ1-2; no clear D. Trimming cost V 4 bases and J 5 bases, with 14 bases left between them. The CDR3 totals 14 residues. In germline, CDR1 is LGHDT, CDR2 YNNKEL (reference sequence). Here the CDR3 reads CASSRGLRDYGYTF. The CDR3 DNA sequence: TGTGCCAGCAGCCGCGGGCTCCGGGATTATGGCTACACCTTC.

The rearrangement links TRBV28 to TRBJ1-2, with D uncertain. Germline loops: CDR1 MDHEN, CDR2 SYDVKM. Deletions cut 6 bases from V and 8 bases from J, with 16 bases between. The CDR3 consists of 13 residues. CDR3 in amino acids: CASSSSSLRGYTF. CDR3 in DNA: TGTGCCAGCAGCTCCTCGTCCCTTCGGGGCTACACCTTC.

CDR3 sequence reads: CATSSHHGGPNHLYGYTF. CDR3 DNA: TGTGCCACCAGCAGCCACCACGGGGGGCCCAATCACCTTTATGGCTACACCTTC. The chain employs TRBV15 and TRBJ1-2; tentative D call: TRBD1 (6 bases). The CDR3 spans 18 residues. The ends were cut back, 3 bases at V and 5 bases at J, with 25 bases in the middle. Germline loops: CDR1 LNHNV, CDR2 YYDKDF (reference sequence). The variable domain in full, completed from reference TRBV15 and TRBJ1-2, reads DAMVIQNPRYQVTQFGKPVTLSCSQTLNHNVMYWYQQKSSQAPKLLFHYYDKDFNNEADTPDNFQSRRPNTSFCFLDIRSPGLGDTAMYLCATSSHHGGPNHLYGYTFGSGTRLTVV.

J is TRBJ2-4 and V is TRBV18, with a weak D call TRBD1 (6 bases). Germline V gives CDR1 KGHSH, CDR2 LQKENI. The CDR3 length is 14 residues. Trimming cost V 5 bases and J 1 base, with 9 bases left between them. DNA of the CDR3: TGTGCCAGCTCATCTCAGGGGGCCAAAAACATTCAGTACTTC. Amino acids: CASSSQGAKNIQYF.

The sample holds a few counts of this clone. This rearrangement joins TRBV19 to TRBJ2-1; the D gene is possibly TRBD1 (6 bases). Germline CDR1 is LNHDA and CDR2 is SQIVND (reference sequence). The V end lost 11 bases, the J end lost 9 bases, and 14 bases lay between the germline ends. CDR3 size: 11 residues. CDR3 coding DNA: TGTGCCTCCCTAGGGGGAATTGAGCAGTTCTTC. Its protein product is CASLGGIEQFF.

A few counts support this clone. The chain uses TRBV5-1 and TRBJ2-1; possible D gene TRBD2, 5 bases. V shed 4 bases and J shed 3 bases, with 17 bases lying between them. CDR3 length: 16 amino acids. CDR1 is SGHRS and CDR2 is YFSETQ in the germline V gene. The CDR3 DNA reads TGCGCCAGCAGCGTTCTGGTTGGACGGGGCTACAATGAGCAGTTCTTC. This encodes CASSVLVGRGYNEQFF.

The chain joins TRBV4-1 to TRBJ1-1, with D tentatively TRBD1 (5 bases). Per germline, CDR1 MGHRA and CDR2 YSYEKL. The CDR3 spans 16 residues. The V end lost 0 bases, the J end lost 5 bases, and 16 bases lay between the germline ends. The CDR3 protein is CASSQDMSADNTEAFF. The CDR3 nucleotides are TGCGCCAGCAGCCAAGATATGAGTGCGGACAATACTGAAGCTTTCTTT.

The chain couples TRBV6-5 to TRBJ1-3; D is perhaps TRBD1 (6 bases). V lost 8 bases to trimming and J lost 0 bases, with 14 bases between them. This CDR3 region has 15 residues. CDR1 MNHEY and CDR2 SVGAGI come from the germline V gene. CDR3 in amino acids: CASGYRARSGNTIYF. The CDR3 region has the DNA TGTGCCAGCGGCTACAGGGCCCGCTCTGGAAACACCATATATTTT.

This chain connects TRBV29-1 to TRBJ1-1; tentative D call: TRBD1 (5 bases). This CDR3 is built from 12 residues. Germline V gene data show CDR1 as SQVTM and CDR2 as ANQGSEA. The ends were cut back, 7 bases at V and 1 base at J, with 10 bases in the middle. The CDR3 sequence: CSGNQGNTEAFF. CDR3 in DNA: TGCAGCGGGAATCAGGGGAACACTGAAGCTTTCTTT.

The V gene is TRBV6-5, the J gene TRBJ2-7, with D possibly being TRBD1 (5 bases). This CDR3 is 12 amino acids long. V was trimmed by 6 bases and J by 2 bases, leaving 8 bases between them. Looked up from germline, CDR1 is MNHEY and CDR2 is SVGAGI. The CDR3 spells CASRDSPYEQYF. CDR3 sequence (DNA): TGTGCCAGCAGAGACAGCCCCTACGAGCAGTACTTC.